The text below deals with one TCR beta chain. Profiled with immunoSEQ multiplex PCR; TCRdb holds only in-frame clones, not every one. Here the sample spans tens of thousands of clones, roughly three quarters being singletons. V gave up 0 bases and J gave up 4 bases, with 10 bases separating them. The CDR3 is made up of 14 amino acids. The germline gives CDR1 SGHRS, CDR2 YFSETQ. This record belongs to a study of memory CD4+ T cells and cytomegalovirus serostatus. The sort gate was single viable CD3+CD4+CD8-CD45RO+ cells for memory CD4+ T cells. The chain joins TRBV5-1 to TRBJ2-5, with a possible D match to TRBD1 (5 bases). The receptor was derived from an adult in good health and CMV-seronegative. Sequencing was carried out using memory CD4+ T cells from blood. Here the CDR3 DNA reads TGCGCCAGCAGCTTGGGAGGTAGGGGAGAGACCCAGTACTTC. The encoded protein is CASSLGGRGETQYF.